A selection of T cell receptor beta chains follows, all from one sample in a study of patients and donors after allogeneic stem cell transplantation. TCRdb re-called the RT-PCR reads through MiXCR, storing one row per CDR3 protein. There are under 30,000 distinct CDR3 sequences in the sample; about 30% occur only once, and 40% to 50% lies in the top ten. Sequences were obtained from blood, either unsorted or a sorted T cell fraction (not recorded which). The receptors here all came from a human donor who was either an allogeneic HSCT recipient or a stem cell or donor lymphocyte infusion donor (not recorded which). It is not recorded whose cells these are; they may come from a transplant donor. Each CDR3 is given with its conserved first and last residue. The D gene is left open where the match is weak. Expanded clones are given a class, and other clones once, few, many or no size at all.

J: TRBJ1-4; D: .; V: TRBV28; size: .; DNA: TGTGCCAGCAGTTTAAGGTTTTATGAAAAACTGTTTTTT; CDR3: CASSLRFYEKLFF
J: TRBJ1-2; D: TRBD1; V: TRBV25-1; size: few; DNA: TGTGCCAGCAGTGGGGTACAGGGGGGGAGGTATGGCTACACCTTC; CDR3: CASSGVQGGRYGYTF
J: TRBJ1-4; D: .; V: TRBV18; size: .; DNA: TGTGCCAGCTCGGAAGACCAACGAACTAATGAGAAACTGTTTTTT; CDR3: CASSEDQRTNEKLFF
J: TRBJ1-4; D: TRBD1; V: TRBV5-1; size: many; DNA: TGCGCCAGCAGCTTACAGGGGATCAATGAAAAACTGTTTTTT; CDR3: CASSLQGINEKLFF
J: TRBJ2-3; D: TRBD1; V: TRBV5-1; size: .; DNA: TGCGCCAGCAGCATGGGACAGCCCGAAGGGGTTACGCAGTATTTT; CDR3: CASSMGQPEGVTQYF
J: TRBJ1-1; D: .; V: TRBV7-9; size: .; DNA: TGTGCCAGCAGCTTAGAGAAGAAAACTGAAGCTTTCTTT; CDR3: CASSLEKKTEAFF
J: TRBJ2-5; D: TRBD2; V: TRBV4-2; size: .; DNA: TGTGCCAGCAGCCAACTGGGTCTAGCGGGGGGCCAAGAGACCCAGTACTTC; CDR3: CASSQLGLAGGQETQYF
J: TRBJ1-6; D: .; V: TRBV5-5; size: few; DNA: TGTGCCAGCAGCTTGTGGCTGAATAATTCACCCCTCCACTTT; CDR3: CASSLWLNNSPLHF
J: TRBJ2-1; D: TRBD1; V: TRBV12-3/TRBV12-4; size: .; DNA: TGTGCCAGCACCTGGGGGGACAGGGGGAGGATTGAGCAGTTCTTC; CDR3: CASTWGDRGRIEQFF
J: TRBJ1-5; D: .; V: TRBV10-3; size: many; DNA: TGTGCCATCAGTGTTAGTGGCAATCAGCCCCAGCATTTT; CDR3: CAISVSGNQPQHF
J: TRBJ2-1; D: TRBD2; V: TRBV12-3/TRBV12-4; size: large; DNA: TGTGCCAGCAGCCTTAGCGGGGGAACTACAATGGAGCAGTTCTTC; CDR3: CASSLSGGTTMEQFF
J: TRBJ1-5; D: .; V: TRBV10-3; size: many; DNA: TGTGCCATCGGGTCGGTTAAGGAGCCCCAGCATTTT; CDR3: CAIGSVKEPQHF
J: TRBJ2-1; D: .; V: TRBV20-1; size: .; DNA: TGCAGTGCGCAAAAGGGGACTGGGGTTGGGAATGAGCAGTTCTTC; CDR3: CSAQKGTGVGNEQFF
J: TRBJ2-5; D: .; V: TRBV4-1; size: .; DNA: TGCGCCAGCAGCCAAGATCTTGGGGACTGGGAGACCCAGTACTTC; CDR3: CASSQDLGDWETQYF
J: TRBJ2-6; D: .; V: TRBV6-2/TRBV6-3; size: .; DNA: TGTGCCAGCAGTTACTCTGGGGCCAACGTCCTGACTTTC; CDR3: CASSYSGANVLTF
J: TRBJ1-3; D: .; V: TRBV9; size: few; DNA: TGTGCCAGCAGCGCTCGTCCTTCTGGAAACACCATATATTTT; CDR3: CASSARPSGNTIYF
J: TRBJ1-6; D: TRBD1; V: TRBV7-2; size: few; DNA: TGTGCCAGCAGCCAGGACAGGTTCTATTCACCCCTCCACTTT; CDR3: CASSQDRFYSPLHF
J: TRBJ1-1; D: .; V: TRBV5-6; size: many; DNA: TGTGCCAGCAGCTTCCGGGACGGCACTGAAGCTTTCTTT; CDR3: CASSFRDGTEAFF
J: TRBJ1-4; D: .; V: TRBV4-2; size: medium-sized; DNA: TGTGCCAGCAGCCAAGAAGGGGTTTCTAATGAAAAACTGTTTTTT; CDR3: CASSQEGVSNEKLFF
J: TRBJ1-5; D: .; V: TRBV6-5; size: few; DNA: TGTGCCAGCAGTCGCGGGGGCCATCAGCCCCAGCATTTT; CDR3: CASSRGGHQPQHF
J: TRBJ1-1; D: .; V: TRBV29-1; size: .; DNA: TGCAGCGTTGGAGGGACAATCTCTTCCGACGGCACTGAAGCTTTCTTT; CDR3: CSVGGTISSDGTEAFF
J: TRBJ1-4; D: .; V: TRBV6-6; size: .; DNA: TGTGCCAGCAGTTGGGGTTTCCTCACTAATGAAAAACTGTTTTTT; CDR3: CASSWGFLTNEKLFF
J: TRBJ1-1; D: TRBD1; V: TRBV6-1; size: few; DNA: TGTGCCGGAACCCAGGGGGCGCGGGGCACTGAAGCTTTCTTT; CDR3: CAGTQGARGTEAFF
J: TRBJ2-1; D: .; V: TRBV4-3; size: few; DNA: TGCGCCAGCAGCCAAGAGGGAGGCATAGTCTACAATGAGCAGTTCTTC; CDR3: CASSQEGGIVYNEQFF
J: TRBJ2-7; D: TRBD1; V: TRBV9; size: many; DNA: TGTGCCAGCAGCGTATCCATCGGGACAGACTACGAGCAGTACTTC; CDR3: CASSVSIGTDYEQYF
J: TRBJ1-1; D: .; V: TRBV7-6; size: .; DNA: TGTGCCAGCAGCTTAGATCCAGGCACCAACACTGAAGCTTTCTTT; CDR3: CASSLDPGTNTEAFF
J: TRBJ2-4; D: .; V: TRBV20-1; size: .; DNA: TGCAGTGCTGAGAACCAGATAGCCAAAAACATTCAGTACTTC; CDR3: CSAENQIAKNIQYF
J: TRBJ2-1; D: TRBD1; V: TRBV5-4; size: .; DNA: TGTGCCAGCAGCTTGGCCAGGGGGCGCATGGATGAGCAGTTCTTC; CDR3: CASSLARGRMDEQFF
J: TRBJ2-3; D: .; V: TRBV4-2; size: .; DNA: TGTGCCAGCAGCCAAGTGCAGCTGGGCGACGGAGATACGCAGTATTTT; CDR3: CASSQVQLGDGDTQYF
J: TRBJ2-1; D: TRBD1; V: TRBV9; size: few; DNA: TGTGCCAGCAGCGTGACAGGGGGGGTCGATGAGCAGTTCTTC; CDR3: CASSVTGGVDEQFF
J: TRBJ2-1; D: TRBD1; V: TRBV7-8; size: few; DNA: TGTGCCAGCAGTCAAAGACAGGGTCCCCCCTACAATGAGCAGTTCTTC; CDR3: CASSQRQGPPYNEQFF
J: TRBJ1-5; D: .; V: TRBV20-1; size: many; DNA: TGCAGTGCTAGAGATCCCCTTGTTGGCAATCAGCCCCAGCATTTT; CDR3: CSARDPLVGNQPQHF
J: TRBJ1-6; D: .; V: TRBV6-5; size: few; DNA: TGTGCCAGCAGACGAGGGCCACTATTCCCCCTCCACTTT; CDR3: CASRRGPLFPLHF
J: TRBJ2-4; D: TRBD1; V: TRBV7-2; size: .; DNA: TGTGCCAGCAGCTTACCCCTGGACAGGAGCATTCAGTACTTC; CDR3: CASSLPLDRSIQYF
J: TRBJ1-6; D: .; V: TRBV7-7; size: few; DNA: TGTGCTAGCAGCTTACAGGTTAATTCACCCCTCCACTTT; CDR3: CASSLQVNSPLHF
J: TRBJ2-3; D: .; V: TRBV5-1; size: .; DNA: TGCGCCAGCAGCTTGAAGACAGGCCCGATACTAGATACGCAGTATTTT; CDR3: CASSLKTGPILDTQYF
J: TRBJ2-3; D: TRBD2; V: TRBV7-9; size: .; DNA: TGTGCCAGCAGCTCCCGCAGCGGGGGGGCAAGAGATACGCAGTATTTT; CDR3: CASSSRSGGARDTQYF
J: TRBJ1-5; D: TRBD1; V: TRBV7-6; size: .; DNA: TGTGCCAGCAGCTTAGGAGGGACAGGGGTCAATCAGCCCCAGCATTTT; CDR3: CASSLGGTGVNQPQHF
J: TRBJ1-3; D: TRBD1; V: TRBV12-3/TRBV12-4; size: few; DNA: TGTGCCAGCAGTTCGGGACAGGGGCGCTCTGGAAACACCATATATTTT; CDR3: CASSSGQGRSGNTIYF
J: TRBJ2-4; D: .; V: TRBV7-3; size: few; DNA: TGTGCCAGCAGCTTAGACTTCCCTAGCATTCAGTACTTC; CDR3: CASSLDFPSIQYF
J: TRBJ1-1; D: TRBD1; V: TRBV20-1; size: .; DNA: TGCAGTGCTTCAGACAGGGTGGCCACTGAAGCTTTCTTT; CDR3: CSASDRVATEAFF
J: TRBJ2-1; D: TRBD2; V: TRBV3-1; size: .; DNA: TGTGCCAGCAGCCAAGATGTAGCGGGGGGCTACAATGAGCAGTTCTTC; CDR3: CASSQDVAGGYNEQFF
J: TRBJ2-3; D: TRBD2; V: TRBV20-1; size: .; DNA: TGCAGTGCTAGAGATGCTAGCGGGGGGACGGGCACGCAGTATTTT; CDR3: CSARDASGGTGTQYF
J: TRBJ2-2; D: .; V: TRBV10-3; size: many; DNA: TGTGCCACCGCGAACACCGGGGAGCTGTTTTTT; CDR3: CATANTGELFF
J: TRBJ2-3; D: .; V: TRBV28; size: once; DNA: TGTGCCAGCAGTTTATGCGGGGCAGGGGACACAGATACGCAGTATTTT; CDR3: CASSLCGAGDTDTQYF
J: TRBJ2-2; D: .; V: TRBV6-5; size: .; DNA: TGTGCCAGCAGTTACTTTAGCACCGGGGAGCTGTTTTTT; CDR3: CASSYFSTGELFF
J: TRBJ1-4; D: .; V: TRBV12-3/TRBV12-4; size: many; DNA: TGTGCCAGCAGTTTTGGGCAGAGTGCAACTAATGAAAAACTGTTTTTT; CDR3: CASSFGQSATNEKLFF
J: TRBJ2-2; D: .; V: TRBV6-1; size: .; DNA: TGTGCCAGCAGGGTCCTCGGGGCAGCCGCCGGGGAGCTGTTTTTT; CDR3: CASRVLGAAAGELFF
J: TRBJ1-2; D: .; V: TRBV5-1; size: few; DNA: TGCGCCAGCAGCTCGGAGGGACTGATTAACTATGGCTACACCTTC; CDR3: CASSSEGLINYGYTF
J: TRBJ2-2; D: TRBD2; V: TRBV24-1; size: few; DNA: TGTGCCACCCGAAGCGGGGTCTGGAACACCGGGGAGCTGTTTTTT; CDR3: CATRSGVWNTGELFF